This T cell receptor (beta chain) comes out of a study of T cell repertoires in cytomegalovirus infection. About the research overall: Recently identified HLA-C-restricted CMV epitopes were used, and well-studied HLA-B-restricted CMV epitopes were used as well. Signatures in public TCR beta sequences pointed to both CMV infection and matching HLA type.

The V end was cut by 0 bases, the J end by 6 bases, with 14 bases between. There are 16 residues in the CDR3. The germline gives CDR1 LNHDA, CDR2 SQIVND (reference sequence). TCRdb passed the reads through MiXCR, listing each CDR3 protein once. The top ten clones hold about an eighth of a sample with some 800,000 distinct CDR3 sequences, 25% to 30% of them seen once. Points from the study as a whole: Cumulative public TCR beta family frequency identified CMV carriers with the relevant HLA.

As regards this clonotype: No antigen is known for it.

The starting material was cultured CD8+ T cells from PBMCs, obtained from culture after CMV antigen stimulation. The rearrangement uses TRBV19 and TRBJ2-2; TRBD2 is a possible D gene (5 bases). This clonotype originated in a human donor in good health (CMV status not recorded). Some clones in this sample may be carry-over from other donors' samples. In DNA form, the CDR3 reads TGTGCCAGTAGTATAGATCCGAACGACGGGGCCGGGGAGCTGTTTTTT. This translates into CASSIDPNDGAGELFF.